The subject of this entry is one T cell receptor (beta chain). What it recognizes is unknown. TRB cDNA was prepared as libraries by UMI-labeled 5' RACE. TCRdb reprocessed the 5' RACE reads and reports one entry per CDR3 protein, with no DNA. The sample totals some 41,000 distinct CDR3 sequences. Subsets of CD8+ T cells were each sorted in triplicate at roughly 300,000 cells apiece. Germline CDR1 is DFQATT and CDR2 is SNEGSKA (reference sequence). CDR3 size: 12 residues. The source of the sample is a study of CXCR3-negative and CXCR3-positive naive CD8 T cells. Findings and caveats of the study: Across naive subsets, surface CD5 expression was comparable, and TCR strength was inferred from properties of the TRB CDR3.

V gene TRBV20-1 combines with J gene TRBJ2-3. This receptor was taken from a human donor in good health. Some clones in this sample may be carry-over from other donors' samples. The material sequenced was memory CD8+ T cells from blood. CDR3 protein: CSARLNGDTQYF.